The 5 T cell receptor beta chains presented below share a single source sample, sequenced in a study of beta chain features in type 1 diabetes. Expressed TCRB transcripts were sequenced because the entire RNA isolate underwent reverse transcription. The method was immunoSEQ multiplex PCR; TCRdb's version includes in-frame clones alone and lacks a portion of them. The sample has under 950,000 clones; roughly 16% are singletons. The material sequenced was naive CD4+ T cells from blood. The receptors derive from a young woman in good health.

This sequence joins TRBV29-1 and TRBJ1-4, with 7 bases identical to TRBD1. The CDR3 length is 13 residues. J was trimmed by 8 bases and V by 4 bases; bases with no gene match: 7. Looked up from germline, CDR1 is SQVTM and CDR2 is ANQGSEA. CDR3 amino acids: CSVGQGSGEKLFF. In DNA, the CDR3 is TGCAGCGTTGGACAGGGCTCGGGCGAAAAACTGTTTTTT.

The chain recombines TRBV19 with TRBJ2-3; 10 bases align to TRBD1. Germline assignment: CDR1 LNHDA and CDR2 SQIVND (reference sequence). The V gene end was trimmed by 6 bases and the J gene end by 6 bases; junction bases not matched to a gene: 9. The CDR3 loop spans 15 amino acids. The CDR3 nucleotides read TGTGCCAGTAGCTCCGGGACAGGGGTTTTCGATACGCAGTATTTT. This translates into CASSSGTGVFDTQYF.

The chain recombines TRBV9 with TRBJ1-4; D is possibly TRBD1 (5 bases). The CDR3 totals 17 residues. Germline V gene data show CDR1 as SGDLS and CDR2 as YYNGEE. Trimming took 1 base from V and 0 from J, leaving 13 bases between them. The CDR3 sequence is CASSVRDGTTTNEKLFF. The CDR3, as DNA: TGTGCCAGCAGCGTACGGGACGGAACTACAACTAATGAAAAACTGTTTTTT.

The chain couples TRBV2 to TRBJ2-5, with D tentatively TRBD1 or TRBD2 (5 bases each). The CDR3 totals 12 residues. The germline gives CDR1 SNHLY, CDR2 FYNNEI. Trimming removed 8 bases at V and 5 bases at J, with 12 bases between. The CDR3 DNA follows: TGTGCCAGCGGAACTAGGGGCGAGACCCAGTACTTC. Translated: CASGTRGETQYF.

The chain combines TRBV7-9 with TRBJ2-6, with TRBD2 identical over 11 bases. V shed 7 bases, J shed 0 bases, and the junction held 11 bases outside the gene matches. The germline CDR1 and CDR2 sequences are SEHNR and FQNEAQ (reference sequence). The CDR3 is made up of 19 amino acids. The CDR3 DNA reads TGTGCCAGCATTCCTAGCGGGAGGAGTATTAGCTCTGGGGCCAACGTCCTGACTTTC. Translating gives CASIPSGRSISSGANVLTF.